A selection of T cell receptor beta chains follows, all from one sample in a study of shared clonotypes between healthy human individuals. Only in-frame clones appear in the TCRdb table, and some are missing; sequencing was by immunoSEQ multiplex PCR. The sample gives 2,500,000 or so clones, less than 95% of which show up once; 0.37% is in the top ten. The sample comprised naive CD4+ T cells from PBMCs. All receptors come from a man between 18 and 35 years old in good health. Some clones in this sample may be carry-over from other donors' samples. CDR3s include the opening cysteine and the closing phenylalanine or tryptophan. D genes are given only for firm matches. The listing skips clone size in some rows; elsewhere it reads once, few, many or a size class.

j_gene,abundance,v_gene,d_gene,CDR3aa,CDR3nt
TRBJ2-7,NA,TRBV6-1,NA,CASKGGDSYEQYF,TGTGCCAGCAAGGGAGGGGACAGTTACGAGCAGTACTTC
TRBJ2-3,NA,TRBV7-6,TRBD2,CASSHGPGTSTDTQYF,TGTGCCAGCAGCCACGGCCCCGGGACTAGTACAGATACGCAGTATTTT
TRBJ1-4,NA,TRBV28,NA,CASSRDRTREKLFF,TGTGCCAGCAGTCGGGACCGAACGAGGGAAAAACTGTTTTTT
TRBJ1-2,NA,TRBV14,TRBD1,CASSPGQGYGYTF,TGTGCCAGCAGCCCGGGACAGGGGTATGGCTACACCTTC
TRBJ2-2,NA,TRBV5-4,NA,CASSLVSNRRGELFF,TGTGCCAGCAGCTTGGTGTCTAACCGAAGGGGGGAGCTGTTTTTT
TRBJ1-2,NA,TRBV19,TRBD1,CASSVDRGRNYGYTF,TGTGCCAGTAGTGTCGACAGGGGGCGTAACTATGGCTACACCTTC
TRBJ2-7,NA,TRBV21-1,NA,CASSKGAALAGGSYEQYF,TGTGCCAGCAGCAAAGGAGCGGCGCTAGCGGGAGGGTCCTACGAGCAGTACTTC
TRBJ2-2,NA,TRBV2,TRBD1,CASRLQGARGELFF,TGTGCCAGCAGACTACAGGGGGCACGCGGGGAGCTGTTTTTT
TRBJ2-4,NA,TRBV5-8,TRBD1,CASSEHAGTGFAKNIQYF,TGTGCCAGCAGCGAACACGCCGGGACAGGGTTTGCCAAAAACATTCAGTACTTC
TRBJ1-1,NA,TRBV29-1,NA,CSVRQSMNTEAFF,TGCAGCGTCAGACAGAGCATGAACACTGAAGCTTTCTTT
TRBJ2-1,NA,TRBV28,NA,CASSLLESSYNEQFF,TGTGCCAGCAGTTTATTGGAGAGCTCCTACAATGAGCAGTTCTTC
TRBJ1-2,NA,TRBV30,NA,CAWKRGNNYGYTF,TGTGCCTGGAAAAGGGGGAACAACTATGGCTACACCTTC
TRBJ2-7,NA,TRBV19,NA,CASSPQVAVEQYF,TGTGCCAGTAGTCCCCAGGTAGCGGTCGAGCAGTACTTC
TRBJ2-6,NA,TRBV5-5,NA,CASSLWTGANVLTF,TGTGCCAGCAGCTTATGGACTGGGGCCAACGTCCTGACTTTC
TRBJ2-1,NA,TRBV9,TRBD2,CASNAAGGHSYNEQFF,TGTGCCAGCAACGCCGCGGGAGGGCACTCCTACAATGAGCAGTTCTTC
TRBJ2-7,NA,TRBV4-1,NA,CASSQVAGASYEQYF,TGCGCCAGCAGCCAAGTGGCAGGCGCATCCTACGAGCAGTACTTC
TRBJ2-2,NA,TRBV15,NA,CATSRDRGVGELFF,TGTGCCACCAGCAGAGACCGGGGAGTCGGGGAGCTGTTTTTT
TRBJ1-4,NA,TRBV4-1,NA,CASSQVPLNGEKLFF,TGCGCCAGCAGCCAAGTTCCCCTAAACGGGGAAAAACTGTTTTTT
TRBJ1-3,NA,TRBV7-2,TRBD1,CASSLTPPGQGNTIYF,TGTGCCAGCAGCTTAACCCCCCCGGGACAGGGAAACACCATATATTTT
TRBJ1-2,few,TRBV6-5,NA,CASRRSTPHGYTF,TGTGCCAGCAGACGATCAACTCCACATGGCTACACCTTC
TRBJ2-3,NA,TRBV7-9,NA,CASSSLGYGRTDTQYF,TGTGCCAGCAGCTCCCTTGGTTACGGGCGCACAGATACGCAGTATTTT
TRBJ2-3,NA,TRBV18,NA,CASSLLAGVSTDTQYF,TGTGCCAGCTCACTTCTCGCAGGAGTAAGCACAGATACGCAGTATTTT
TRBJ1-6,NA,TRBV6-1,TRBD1,CASSPVQGAYSPLHF,TGTGCCAGCAGTCCTGTGCAGGGGGCATATTCACCCCTCCACTTT
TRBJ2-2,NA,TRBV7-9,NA,CASSPRWGANTGELFF,TGTGCCAGCAGCCCGAGGTGGGGGGCCAACACCGGGGAGCTGTTTTTT
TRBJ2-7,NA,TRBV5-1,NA,CASSLGPVPNYEQYF,TGCGCCAGCAGCTTGGGTCCAGTACCGAACTACGAGCAGTACTTC
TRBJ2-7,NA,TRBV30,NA,CAWSFLTYEQYF,TGTGCCTGGAGTTTTTTAACCTACGAGCAGTACTTC
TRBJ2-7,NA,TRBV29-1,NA,CSDRRLGLSHEQYF,TGCAGCGACCGCCGACTAGGCCTCTCCCACGAGCAGTACTTC
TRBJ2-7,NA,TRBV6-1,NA,CASGPREWYEQYF,TGTGCCAGCGGACCGAGGGAGTGGTACGAGCAGTACTTC
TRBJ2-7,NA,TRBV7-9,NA,CASSSVGSYEQYF,TGTGCCAGCAGCTCAGTCGGGAGTTACGAGCAGTACTTC
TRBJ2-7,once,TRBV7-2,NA,CASSPTGYEQYF,TGTGCCAGCAGCCCGACTGGCTACGAGCAGTACTTC
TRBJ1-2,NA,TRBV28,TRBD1,CASSLGGGANYGYTF,TGTGCCAGCAGTTTAGGAGGGGGCGCCAACTATGGCTACACCTTC
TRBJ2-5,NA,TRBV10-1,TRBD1,CASSSGQLGQTQYF,TGCGCCAGCAGCTCGGGACAGCTAGGGCAGACCCAGTACTTC
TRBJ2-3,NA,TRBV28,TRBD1,CASSYTGGDTDTQYF,TGTGCCAGCAGCTATACAGGGGGTGACACAGATACGCAGTATTTT
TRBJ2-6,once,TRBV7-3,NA,CASRGQLYSGANVLTF,TGTGCCAGCAGAGGACAGCTTTACTCTGGGGCCAACGTCCTGACTTTC
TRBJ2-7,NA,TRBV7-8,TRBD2,CASSLTEAGPYEQYF,TGTGCCAGCAGCTTGACCGAAGCGGGACCCTACGAGCAGTACTTC
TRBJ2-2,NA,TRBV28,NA,CASSLPRRTGELFF,TGTGCCAGCAGTTTACCCCGTCGCACCGGGGAGCTGTTTTTT
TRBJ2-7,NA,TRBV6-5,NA,CASSYSILGSYEQYF,TGTGCCAGCAGTTACTCGATACTTGGCTCCTACGAGCAGTACTTC
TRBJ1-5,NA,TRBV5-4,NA,CASSLDSQPQHF,TGTGCCAGCAGCTTGGACAGTCAGCCCCAGCATTTT
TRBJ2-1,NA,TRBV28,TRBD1,CATPGTGNNEQFF,TGTGCCACCCCCGGGACAGGGAACAATGAGCAGTTCTTC
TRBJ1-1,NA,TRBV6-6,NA,CASSPKPHSITEAFF,TGTGCCAGCAGCCCCAAACCTCACAGTATCACTGAAGCTTTCTTT
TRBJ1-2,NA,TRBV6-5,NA,CASIPSGGDYGYTF,TGTGCCAGCATCCCTTCGGGGGGGGACTATGGCTACACCTTC
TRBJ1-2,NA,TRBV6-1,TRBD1,CASSLQGTNYGYTF,TGTGCCAGCAGTTTACAGGGGACTAACTATGGCTACACCTTC
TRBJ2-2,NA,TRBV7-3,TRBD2,CASSRRTSGRAGGELFF,TGTGCCAGCAGCCGGAGGACTAGCGGGAGGGCCGGCGGGGAGCTGTTTTTT
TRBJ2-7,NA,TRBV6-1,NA,CASSEEYAAGEQYF,TGTGCCAGCAGTGAAGAATACGCGGCGGGGGAGCAGTACTTC
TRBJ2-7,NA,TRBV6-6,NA,CASSYSILPASYEQYF,TGTGCCAGCAGTTACTCGATTCTTCCGGCCTCCTACGAGCAGTACTTC
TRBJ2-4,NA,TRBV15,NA,CATRGIAKNIQYF,TGTGCCACCCGGGGGATAGCCAAAAACATTCAGTACTTC
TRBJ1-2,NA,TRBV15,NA,CATSQRNYGYTF,TGTGCCACCAGCCAAAGAAACTATGGCTACACCTTC
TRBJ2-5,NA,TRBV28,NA,CASSGGHRAEETQYF,TGTGCCAGCAGTGGAGGCCACCGGGCCGAGGAGACCCAGTACTTC
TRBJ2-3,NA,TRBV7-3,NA,CASSLADYTDTQYF,TGTGCCAGCAGCTTAGCGGATTACACAGATACGCAGTATTTT
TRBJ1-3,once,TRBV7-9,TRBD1,CASSLPRQGGTGNTIYF,TGTGCCAGCAGCCTGCCCCGACAGGGTGGAACTGGAAACACCATATATTTT
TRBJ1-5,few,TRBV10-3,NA,CAISESSGTTNQPQHF,TGTGCCATCAGTGAGTCATCCGGGACTACAAATCAGCCCCAGCATTTT
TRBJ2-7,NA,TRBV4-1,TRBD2,CASSQPTSGSYEQYF,TGCGCCAGCAGCCAACCGACTAGCGGTTCCTACGAGCAGTACTTC
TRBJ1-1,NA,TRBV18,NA,CASSPSLEDTEAFF,TGTGCCAGCTCACCCTCTTTAGAGGACACTGAAGCTTTCTTT
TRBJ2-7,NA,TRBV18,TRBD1,CASSSNRGLSGEQYF,TGTGCCAGCTCATCCAACAGGGGTCTCTCAGGGGAGCAGTACTTC
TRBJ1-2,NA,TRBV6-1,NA,CASSELMAGYGYTF,TGTGCCAGCAGTGAGTTGATGGCTGGCTATGGCTACACCTTC
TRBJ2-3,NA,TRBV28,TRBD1,CASRGKTGGTDTQYF,TGTGCCAGCAGGGGGAAGACAGGGGGCACAGATACGCAGTATTTT
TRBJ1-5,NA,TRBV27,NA,CASSATTGSGQPQHF,TGTGCCAGCAGTGCTACCACAGGGTCGGGTCAGCCCCAGCATTTT